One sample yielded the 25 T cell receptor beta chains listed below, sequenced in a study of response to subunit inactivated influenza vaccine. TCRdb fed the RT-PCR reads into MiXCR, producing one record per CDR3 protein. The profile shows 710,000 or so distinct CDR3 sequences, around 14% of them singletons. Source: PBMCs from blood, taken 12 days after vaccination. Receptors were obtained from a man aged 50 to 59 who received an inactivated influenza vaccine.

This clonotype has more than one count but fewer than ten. CDR3 nucleotides: TGTGCCAGCTCACCACAGGGGGCGGACTACGAGCAGTACTTC. Residues: CASSPQGADYEQYF. This rearrangement joins TRBV18 to TRBJ2-7, with TRBD1 matching over 7 bases. Germline lookup yields CDR1 KGHSH and CDR2 LQKENI. V was clipped by 1 base and J by 3 bases; unmatched bases: 3. The CDR3 loop spans 14 amino acids.

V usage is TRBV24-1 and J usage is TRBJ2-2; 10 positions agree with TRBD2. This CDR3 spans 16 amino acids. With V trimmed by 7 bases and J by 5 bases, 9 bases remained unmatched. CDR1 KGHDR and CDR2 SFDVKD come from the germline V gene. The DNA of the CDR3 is TGTGCCACCAGAGGGCAAGCGGGAGGGCCGACCGGGGAGCTGTTTTTT. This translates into CATRGQAGGPTGELFF.

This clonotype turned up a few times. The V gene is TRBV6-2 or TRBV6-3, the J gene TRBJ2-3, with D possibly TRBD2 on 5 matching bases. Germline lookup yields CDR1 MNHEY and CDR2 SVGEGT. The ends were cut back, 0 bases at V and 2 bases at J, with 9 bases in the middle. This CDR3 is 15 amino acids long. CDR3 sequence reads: CASSYSPDSTDTQYF. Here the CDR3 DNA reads TGTGCCAGCAGTTACTCACCGGACTCCACAGATACGCAGTATTTT.

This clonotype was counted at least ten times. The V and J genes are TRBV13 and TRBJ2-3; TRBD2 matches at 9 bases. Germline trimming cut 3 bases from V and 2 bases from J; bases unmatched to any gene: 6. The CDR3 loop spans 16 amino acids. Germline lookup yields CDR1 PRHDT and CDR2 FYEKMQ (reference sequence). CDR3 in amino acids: CASSFRLAEFTDTQYF. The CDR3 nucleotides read TGTGCCAGCAGCTTCCGACTAGCGGAGTTCACAGATACGCAGTATTTT.

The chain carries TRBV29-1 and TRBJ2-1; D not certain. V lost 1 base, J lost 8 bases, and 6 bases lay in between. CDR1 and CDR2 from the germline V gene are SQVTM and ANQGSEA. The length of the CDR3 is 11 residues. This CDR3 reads CSVEAFYEQFF. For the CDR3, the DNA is TGCAGCGTTGAAGCATTCTATGAGCAGTTCTTC.

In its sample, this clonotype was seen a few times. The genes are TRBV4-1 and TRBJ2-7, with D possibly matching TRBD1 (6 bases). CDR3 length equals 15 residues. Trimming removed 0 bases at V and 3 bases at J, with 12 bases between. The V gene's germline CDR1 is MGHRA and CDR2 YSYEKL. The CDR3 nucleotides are TGCGCCAGCAGCCAAGATGGCAGGGGTGGCTACGAGCAGTACTTC. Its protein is CASSQDGRGGYEQYF.

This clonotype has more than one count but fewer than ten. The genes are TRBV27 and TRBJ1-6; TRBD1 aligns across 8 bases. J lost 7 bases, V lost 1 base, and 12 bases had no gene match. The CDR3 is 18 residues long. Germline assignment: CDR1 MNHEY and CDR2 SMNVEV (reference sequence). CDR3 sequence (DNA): TGTGCCAGCAGTTTATACCAGCTACGGACAGGGCGGAATTCACCCCTCCACTTT. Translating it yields CASSLYQLRTGRNSPLHF.

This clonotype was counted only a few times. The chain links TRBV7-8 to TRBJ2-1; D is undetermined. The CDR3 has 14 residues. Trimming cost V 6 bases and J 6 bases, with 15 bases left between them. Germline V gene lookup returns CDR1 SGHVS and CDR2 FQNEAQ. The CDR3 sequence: CASSLGSLGNEQFF. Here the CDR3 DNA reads TGTGCCAGCAGTTTGGGATCCTTGGGCAATGAGCAGTTCTTC.

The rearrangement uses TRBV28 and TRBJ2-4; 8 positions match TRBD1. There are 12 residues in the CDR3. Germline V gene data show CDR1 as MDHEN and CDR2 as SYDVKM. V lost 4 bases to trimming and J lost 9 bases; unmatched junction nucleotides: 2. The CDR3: CASSSGQGIQYF. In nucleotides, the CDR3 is TGTGCCAGCAGTTCCGGACAGGGCATTCAGTACTTC.

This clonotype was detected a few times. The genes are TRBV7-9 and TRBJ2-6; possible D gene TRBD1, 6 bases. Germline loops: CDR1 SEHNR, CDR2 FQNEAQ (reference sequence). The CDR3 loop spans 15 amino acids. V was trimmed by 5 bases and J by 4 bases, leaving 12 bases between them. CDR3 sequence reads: CASSRTGSGANVLTF. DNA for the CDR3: TGTGCCAGCAGCAGAACAGGGTCGGGGGCCAACGTCCTGACTTTC.

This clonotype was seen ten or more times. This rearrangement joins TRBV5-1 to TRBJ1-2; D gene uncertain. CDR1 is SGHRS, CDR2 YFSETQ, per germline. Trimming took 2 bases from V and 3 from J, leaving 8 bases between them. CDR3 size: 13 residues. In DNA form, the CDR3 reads TGCGCCAGCAGCTTAGGGTCGGACTATGGCTACACCTTC. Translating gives CASSLGSDYGYTF.

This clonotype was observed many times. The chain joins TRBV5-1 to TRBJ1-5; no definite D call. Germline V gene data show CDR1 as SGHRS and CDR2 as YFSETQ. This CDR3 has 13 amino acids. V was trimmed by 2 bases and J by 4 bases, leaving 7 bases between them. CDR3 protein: CASSFGVNQPQHF. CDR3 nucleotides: TGCGCCAGCAGCTTTGGGGTGAATCAGCCCCAGCATTTT.

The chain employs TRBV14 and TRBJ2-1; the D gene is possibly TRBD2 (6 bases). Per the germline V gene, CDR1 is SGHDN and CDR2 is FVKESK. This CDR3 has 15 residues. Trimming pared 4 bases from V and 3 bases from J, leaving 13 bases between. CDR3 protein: CASSPPGTLYNEQFF. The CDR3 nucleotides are TGTGCCAGCAGCCCTCCTGGGACTCTCTACAATGAGCAGTTCTTC.

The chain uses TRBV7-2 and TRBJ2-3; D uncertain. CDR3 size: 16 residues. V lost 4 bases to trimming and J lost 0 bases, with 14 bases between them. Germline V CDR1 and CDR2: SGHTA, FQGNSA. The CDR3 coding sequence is TGTGCCAGCAGCTCACAAGTGGGCAGGAGCACAGATACGCAGTATTTT. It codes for CASSSQVGRSTDTQYF.

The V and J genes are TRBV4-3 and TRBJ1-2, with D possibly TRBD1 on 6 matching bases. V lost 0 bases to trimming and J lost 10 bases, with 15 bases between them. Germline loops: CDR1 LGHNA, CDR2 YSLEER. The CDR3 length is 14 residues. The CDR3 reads CASSQEQGMGDYTF. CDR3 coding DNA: TGCGCCAGCAGCCAAGAACAGGGAATGGGAGACTACACCTTC.

CDR3 bases: TGTGCCAGCAGTTTTTTCCAAGGACTTCACGGAAATGAGCAGTTCTTC. This encodes CASSFFQGLHGNEQFF. The chain recombines TRBV28 with TRBJ2-1, with D perhaps matching TRBD2 (5 bases). This CDR3 spans 16 amino acids. V dropped 3 bases and J dropped 7 bases, with 19 bases sitting between them. Germline assignment: CDR1 MDHEN and CDR2 SYDVKM.

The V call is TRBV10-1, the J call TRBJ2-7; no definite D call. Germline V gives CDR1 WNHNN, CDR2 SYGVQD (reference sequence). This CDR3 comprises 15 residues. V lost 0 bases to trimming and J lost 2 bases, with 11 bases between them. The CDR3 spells CASSESLGPAYEQYF. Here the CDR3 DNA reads TGCGCCAGCAGTGAGTCACTTGGCCCAGCCTACGAGCAGTACTTC.

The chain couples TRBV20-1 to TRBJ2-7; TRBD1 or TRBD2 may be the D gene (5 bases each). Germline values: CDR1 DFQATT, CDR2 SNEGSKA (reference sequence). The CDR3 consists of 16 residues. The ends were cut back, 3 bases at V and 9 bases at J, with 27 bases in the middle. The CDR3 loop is CSARRGGAEVLPWQYF. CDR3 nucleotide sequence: TGCAGTGCTAGGAGGGGTGGGGCCGAGGTGCTTCCATGGCAGTACTTC.

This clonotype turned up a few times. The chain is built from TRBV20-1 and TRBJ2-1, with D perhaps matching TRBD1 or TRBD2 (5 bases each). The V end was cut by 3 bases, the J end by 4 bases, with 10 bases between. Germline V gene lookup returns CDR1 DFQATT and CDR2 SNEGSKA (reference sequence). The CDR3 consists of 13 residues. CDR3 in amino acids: CSARRRTYNEQFF. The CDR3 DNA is TGCAGTGCTAGGCGGAGGACATACAATGAGCAGTTCTTC.

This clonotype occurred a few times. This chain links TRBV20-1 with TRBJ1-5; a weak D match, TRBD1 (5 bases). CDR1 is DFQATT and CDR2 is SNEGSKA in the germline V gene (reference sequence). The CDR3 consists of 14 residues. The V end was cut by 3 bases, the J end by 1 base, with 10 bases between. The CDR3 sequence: CSARGPRSNQPQHF. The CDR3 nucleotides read TGCAGTGCTAGGGGACCTAGGAGCAATCAGCCCCAGCATTTT.

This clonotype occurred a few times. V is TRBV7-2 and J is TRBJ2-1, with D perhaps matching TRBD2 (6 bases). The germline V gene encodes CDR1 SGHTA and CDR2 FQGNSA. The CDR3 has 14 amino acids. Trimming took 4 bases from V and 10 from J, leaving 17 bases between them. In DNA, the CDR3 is TGTGCCAGCAGCTCGGGACTTCCTCCGGGGGAGCAGTTCTTC. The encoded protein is CASSSGLPPGEQFF.

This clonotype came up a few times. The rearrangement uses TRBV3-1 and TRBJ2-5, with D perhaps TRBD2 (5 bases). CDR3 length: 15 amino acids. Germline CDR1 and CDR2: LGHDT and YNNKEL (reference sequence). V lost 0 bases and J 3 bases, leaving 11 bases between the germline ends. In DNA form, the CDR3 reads TGTGCCAGCAGCCAAGATCCCGGGATGAAAGAGACCCAGTACTTC. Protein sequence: CASSQDPGMKETQYF.

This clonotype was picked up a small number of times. CDR3 DNA: TGTGCCAGCAACGACTTCGCGGGGGACGGGGCCAACGTCCTGACTTTC. Its translation is CASNDFAGDGANVLTF. V usage is TRBV12-3 or TRBV12-4 and J usage is TRBJ2-6, with TRBD2 matching over 7 bases. There are 16 residues in the CDR3. The trim removed 7 bases at V and 4 bases at J, leaving 10 bases unmatched.

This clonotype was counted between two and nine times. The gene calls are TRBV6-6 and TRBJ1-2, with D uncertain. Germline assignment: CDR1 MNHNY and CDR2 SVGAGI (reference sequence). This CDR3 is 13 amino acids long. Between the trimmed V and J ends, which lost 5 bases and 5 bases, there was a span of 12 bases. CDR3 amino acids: CASSQDTGYGYTF. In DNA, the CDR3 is TGTGCCAGCAGTCAGGATACGGGGTATGGCTACACCTTC.

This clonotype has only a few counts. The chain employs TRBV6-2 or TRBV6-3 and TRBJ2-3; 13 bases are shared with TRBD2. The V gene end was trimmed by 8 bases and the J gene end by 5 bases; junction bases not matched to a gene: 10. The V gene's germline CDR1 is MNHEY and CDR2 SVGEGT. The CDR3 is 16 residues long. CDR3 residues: CASLPTTSGRVDTQYF. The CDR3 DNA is TGTGCCAGCCTCCCGACAACTAGCGGGAGGGTAGATACGCAGTATTTT.